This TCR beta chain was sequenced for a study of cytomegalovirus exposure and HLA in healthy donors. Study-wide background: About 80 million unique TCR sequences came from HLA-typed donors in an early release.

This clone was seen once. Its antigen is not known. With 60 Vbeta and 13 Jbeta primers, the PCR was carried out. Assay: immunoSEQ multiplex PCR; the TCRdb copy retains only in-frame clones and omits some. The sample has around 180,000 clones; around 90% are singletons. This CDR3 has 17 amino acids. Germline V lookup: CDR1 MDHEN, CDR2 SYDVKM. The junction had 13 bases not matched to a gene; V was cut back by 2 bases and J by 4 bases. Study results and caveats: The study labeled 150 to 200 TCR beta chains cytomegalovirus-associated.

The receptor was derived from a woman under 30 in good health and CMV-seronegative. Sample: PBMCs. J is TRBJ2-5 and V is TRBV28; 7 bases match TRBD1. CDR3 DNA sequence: TGTGCCAGCAGTTTAGTTAGCTTGGTACAGGGGACAGAGACCCAGTACTTC. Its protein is CASSLVSLVQGTETQYF.